The 8 T cell receptor beta chains below were found in one sample sequenced in a study of T cell responses to AZD1222 COVID-19 vaccine. The repertoire was sequenced with immunoSEQ multiplex PCR; TCRdb's copy has only in-frame clones and lacks some. The sample lists about 84,000 clones, around 90% occurring once. Sample: peripheral blood, taken 28 days after the second AZD1222 dose. These receptors were obtained from an adult who received the AZD1222 COVID-19 vaccine.

The chain links TRBV28 to TRBJ2-7; D possibly matches TRBD1 or TRBD2 (6 bases each). V lost 10 bases to trimming and J lost 1 base, with 11 bases between them. The CDR3 has 12 residues. The germline V gene has CDR1 MDHEN and CDR2 SYDVKM. The CDR3 is CATWGASYEQYF. The CDR3 DNA reads as TGTGCCACCTGGGGGGCTTCCTACGAGCAGTACTTC. The entire variable domain, with the rest obtained from reference TRBV28 and TRBJ2-7, is as follows: DVKVTQSSRYLVKRTGEKVFLECVQDMDHENMFWYRQDPGLGLRLIYFSYDVKMKEKGDIPEGYSVSREKKERFSLILESASTNQTSMYLCATWGASYEQYFGPGTRLTVT.

This sequence joins TRBV7-6 and TRBJ2-3, with D unclear. Germline V gene data show CDR1 as SGHVS and CDR2 as FNYEAQ. Trimming stripped 6 bases from V and 2 bases from J, with 15 bases between. There are 15 residues in the CDR3. The DNA of the CDR3 is TGTGCCAGCAGTCCCACCGGGTCTTTCACAGATACGCAGTATTTT. Translating it yields CASSPTGSFTDTQYF.

The chain combines TRBV27 with TRBJ2-5, with a possible D match to TRBD1 (5 bases). The CDR3 has 15 residues. Germline lookup yields CDR1 MNHEY and CDR2 SMNVEV (reference sequence). V lost 3 bases and J lost 0, with 11 bases in between. The CDR3 sequence: CASSFTGLYQETQYF. CDR3 nucleotides: TGTGCCAGCAGTTTTACAGGATTGTACCAAGAGACCCAGTACTTC.

The V gene is TRBV6-5, the J gene TRBJ2-2, with D unresolved. V was cut by 5 bases and J by 5 bases, with 3 bases left in between. Per germline, CDR1 MNHEY and CDR2 SVGAGI. The CDR3 covers 11 residues. The CDR3 spells CASSNTGELFF. As DNA, the CDR3 is TGTGCCAGCAGTAATACCGGGGAGCTGTTTTTT.

The V call is TRBV5-1, the J call TRBJ1-1, with D hard to call. V was clipped by 0 bases and J by 1 base, with 7 bases between them. The CDR3 sequence is 14 residues long. Germline V gene sequence: CDR1 SGHRS, CDR2 YFSETQ. The CDR3 coding sequence is TGCGCCAGCAGCTTGGGTAGTTCGAACACTGAAGCTTTCTTT. Protein sequence: CASSLGSSNTEAFF.

The chain combines TRBV5-1 with TRBJ1-4; D possibly corresponds to TRBD1 (6 bases). V dropped 0 bases and J dropped 8 bases, with 8 bases sitting between them. The CDR3 sequence is 13 residues long. Germline lookup yields CDR1 SGHRS and CDR2 YFSETQ. CDR3 bases: TGCGCCAGCAGCTTGGGACAGGAAGAAAAACTGTTTTTT. Translated, it gives CASSLGQEEKLFF.

V is TRBV21-1 and J is TRBJ2-1; the DNA was not used to check the table's D call, TRBD2. TRBV21-1 is flagged as a pseudogene. The CDR3 has 18 amino acids. The CDR3 loop is CANSTAGTSGTPYNEQFF. CDR3 bases: TGTGCCAACAGCACTGCCGGGACTAGCGGCACACCATACAATGAGCAGTTCTTC.

The CDR3 is CASSFQGTSGNTIYF. The DNA of the CDR3 is TGTGCCAGCAGCTTTCAGGGGACATCGGGAAACACCATATATTTT. The chain recombines TRBV7-2 with TRBJ1-3; the D gene is possibly TRBD1 (6 bases). CDR1 SGHTA and CDR2 FQGNSA come from the germline V gene. CDR3 length equals 15 residues. V was clipped by 3 bases and J by 4 bases, with 13 bases between them.